This note documents a single T cell receptor (beta chain) sequence. Its specificity is unknown. The nonmyeloablative bone marrow transplants came from related graft donors, with transient mixed chimerism. Unstimulated regulatory T cells (CD4+CD25+CD127-), CD4+CD25- non-regulatory cells, CD4 and CD8 cells were FACS-sorted from thawed PBMCs. The data belong to a study of Tregs in tolerant kidney transplant recipients. Study-wide findings and caveats: Nucleotide sequences could not be compared across some patients' samples due to primer changes.

Only in-frame clones appear in the TCRdb table, and some are missing; sequencing was by immunoSEQ multiplex PCR. The sample contains about 64,000 clones, 70% to 90% of which appear only once. Between the trimmed V and J ends, which lost 2 bases and 6 bases, there was a span of 13 bases. The CDR3 runs to 14 residues. The sample consisted of CD4+ T cells from blood (PBMCs), taken 6 months after the transplant. The chain has TRBV6-7 and TRBJ1-2; D may be TRBD1 (6 bases). TRBV6-7 is flagged as an ORF with uncertain function. This TCR derives from a human patient who received a combined kidney and bone marrow transplant. A share of the T cells may be of graft donor origin. The CDR3 DNA sequence: TGTGCCAGCAGTTACGAGGGGGTAAAGCATGGCTACACCTTC. Protein sequence: CASSYEGVKHGYTF.